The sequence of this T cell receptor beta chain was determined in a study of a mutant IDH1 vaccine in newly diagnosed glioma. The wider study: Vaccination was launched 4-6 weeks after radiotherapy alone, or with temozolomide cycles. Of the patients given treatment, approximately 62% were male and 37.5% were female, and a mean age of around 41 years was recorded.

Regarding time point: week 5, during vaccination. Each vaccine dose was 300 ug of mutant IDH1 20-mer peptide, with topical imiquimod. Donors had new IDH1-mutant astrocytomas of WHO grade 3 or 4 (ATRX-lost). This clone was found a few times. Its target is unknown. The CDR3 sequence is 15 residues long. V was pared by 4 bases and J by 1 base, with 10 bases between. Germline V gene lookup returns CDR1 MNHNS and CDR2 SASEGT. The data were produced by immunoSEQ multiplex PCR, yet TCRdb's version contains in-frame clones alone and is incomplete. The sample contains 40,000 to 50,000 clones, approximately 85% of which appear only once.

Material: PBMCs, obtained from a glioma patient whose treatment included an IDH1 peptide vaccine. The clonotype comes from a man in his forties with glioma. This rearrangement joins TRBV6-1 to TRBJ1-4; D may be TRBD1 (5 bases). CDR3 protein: CASSAQGVTNEKLFF. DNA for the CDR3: TGTGCCAGCAGTGCCCAAGGGGTAACTAATGAAAAACTGTTTTTT.